Described below is a single T cell receptor beta chain sequence and its context. Its antigen is currently not known. Base qualities were left out, and no much larger clone turns up one base away. V and J are trimmed by 5 bases and 2 bases, and the gene matches miss 9 bases of the junction. For CDR1 and CDR2, the germline V gene lists SNHLY and FYNNEI. There are 17 amino acids in the CDR3, from cysteine to phenylalanine inclusive. Left in the record is the CDR3 DNA by itself, 51 bases read in frame from the first base. The immunoSEQ Assay, a bias-controlled multiplex PCR, was used to amplify TCRbeta CDR3 regions from genomic DNA. Turning to the authors' computational methods: The number of nucleated cells in each sample was estimated by amplification of reference gene primers within the assay. Sequence reads were collapsed and filtered to measure the absolute abundance of every unique TCRbeta CDR3 rearrangement. For each sample, productive Simpson clonality was calculated by taking the square root of Simpson's diversity index across productive rearrangements. Entries here come from immuneACCESS through TCRdb and include only in-frame sequences with V and J called. Some clones fail to appear in such tables; in the studies checked, an unresolved V gene covers under half of the shortfall, and the cause of the remainder is unknown. V and J calls and clone size are given by that table; D and trimming were obtained from the DNA. Present in this sample are roughly 160,000 clones, more than 85% of which were seen just once. Clones ranked in the top ten supply about 0.54% of the sample.

The entry originates in a study of blood T cell repertoires in COVID-19 (dated by TCRdb to about 2020). Broadly, across the study: Samples from collaborators originated in the United States, Italy and Spain and spanned both the acute and convalescent phases of COVID-19. The material from the prospective study consisted of cDNA or gDNA derived from T cells, B-cell-depleted T cells, or PBMCs. The dataset comprised deeply sampled blood TCRbeta repertoires from subjects exposed to, actively infected with, or recovered from COVID-19. The repertoires were made available in a free public database intended to serve as a resource for research on the immune response to SARS-CoV-2. Samples were obtained from the ongoing ImmuneRACE study (first 160 participants) and from 1,254 subjects provided by 6 global collaborators. The sample metadata nearly always contained a de-identified subject ID, COVID-19 status, age in years and sex. HLA class I and class II types, where available, came from metadata supplied by the sample provider rather than from assay-based typing.

On the study overall, not on this receptor specifically: Clinical and demographic metadata were provided uncurated, with the amount varying by source and participant.

Each collaborating institution followed its own protocols to collect whole blood in K2EDTA tubes. For TCRbeta analysis, collaborators shipped samples as frozen whole blood, isolated PBMCs, or DNA extracted from either of those sample types. Recombination connected TRBV2 to TRBJ2-3; 11 bases in between match TRBD2. The receptor was derived from a man aged 45-65 years with acute or convalescent COVID-19. The sample consisted of peripheral blood. The sequenced DNA: TGTGCCAGCAGTAGGGCCGGGACTAGCGGTTACACAGATACGCAGTATTTT. This codes for CASSRAGTSGYTDTQYF.